These 18 T cell receptor beta chains share one sample of origin, sequenced in a study of T-cell memory formation after mild COVID-19. TCRdb ran MiXCR on the 5' RACE reads and lists one entry per CDR3 protein. The sample has about 340,000 distinct CDR3 sequences; more than 15% are singletons. The source material was PBMCs or a T cell subset sorted from them (not recorded which). The receptor source for this set is a man aged 18 to 29 who had mild COVID-19 (a few samples of this study predate the infection). Cell type and time point are not known.

V gene TRBV6-6 combines with J gene TRBJ2-1, with a tentative D call TRBD2 (6 bases). This CDR3 region has 14 residues. V lost 6 bases and J lost 7, with 16 bases in between. From germline, CDR1 is MNHNY and CDR2 SVGAGI (reference sequence). The chain's CDR3 is CASRPLREMNEQFF. The CDR3 DNA is TGTGCCAGCAGGCCTCTACGGGAGATGAATGAGCAGTTCTTC.

The rearrangement joins TRBV7-2 to TRBJ2-4, with D perhaps matching TRBD1 or TRBD2 (5 bases each). In germline, CDR1 is SGHTA, CDR2 FQGNSA. This CDR3 has 15 amino acids. Trimming stripped 5 bases from V and 0 bases from J, with 11 bases between. CDR3 in DNA: TGTGCCAGCAGCCCCGAGGGGCCAGCCAAAAACATTCAGTACTTC. As protein: CASSPEGPAKNIQYF.

The sample holds a few counts of this clonotype. This chain joins TRBV6-1 and TRBJ2-2, with 8 bases fitting TRBD2. CDR3 size: 14 residues. Germline V lookup: CDR1 MNHNS, CDR2 SASEGT. J gave up 6 bases and V 7 bases, and 7 bases lay outside the gene matches. For the CDR3, the DNA is TGTGCCAGCATATACGGGGGGGCCCCCGGGGAGCTGTTTTTT. Translating gives CASIYGGAPGELFF.

The J gene is TRBJ2-3, the V gene TRBV5-6, with 8 nucleotides matching TRBD2. Germline V gives CDR1 SGHDT, CDR2 YYEEEE. The CDR3 covers 18 residues. V shed 1 base, J shed 2 bases, and the junction held 12 bases outside the gene matches. The CDR3, as DNA: TGTGCCAGCAGCTTGTTATCCGCGGGGGGCCTGGACACAGATACGCAGTATTTT. Translating it yields CASSLLSAGGLDTDTQYF.

J is TRBJ2-5 and V is TRBV9; tentatively, D is TRBD1 (6 bases). CDR1 and CDR2 (germline): SGDLS, YYNGEE. With 4 bases removed from V and 4 bases from J, the gap between germline ends came to 20 bases. CDR3 length: 16 amino acids. The CDR3 region is CASSPTAGVQGETQYF. The CDR3 nucleotides are TGTGCCAGCAGCCCAACCGCAGGGGTTCAAGGAGAGACCCAGTACTTC. Based on the CDR3 plus reference TRBV9 and TRBJ2-5, the full variable domain is DSGVTQTPKHLITATGQRVTLRCSPRSGDLSVYWYQQSLDQGLQFLIQYYNGEERAKGNILERFSAQQFPDLHSELNLSSLELGDSALYFCASSPTAGVQGETQYFGPGTRLLVL.

This clonotype appeared a few times. The chain recombines TRBV5-1 with TRBJ2-3; TRBD1 matches at 8 bases. The J segment lost 4 bases and the V segment lost 2 bases, leaving 6 bases of the junction unmatched. Germline lookup yields CDR1 SGHRS and CDR2 YFSETQ. CDR3 size: 15 residues. This chain's CDR3 is CASSFGQGGPDTQYF. The CDR3 DNA reads TGCGCCAGCAGCTTCGGACAGGGAGGTCCAGATACGCAGTATTTT.

This clonotype turned up a few times. This rearrangement joins TRBV7-2 to TRBJ2-2; D call uncertain. V dropped 4 bases and J dropped 1 base, with 7 bases sitting between them. The CDR3 has 14 residues. In germline, CDR1 is SGHTA, CDR2 FQGNSA. The CDR3 spells CASSYKKNTGELFF. The CDR3 nucleotides read TGTGCCAGCAGCTACAAGAAGAACACCGGGGAGCTGTTTTTT.

This clonotype was seen only a few times. This chain connects TRBV20-1 to TRBJ2-3; D gene ambiguous. The CDR3 is 14 residues long. V was shortened by 5 bases and J by 4 bases, with 16 bases between the two germline ends. The V gene's germline CDR1 is DFQATT and CDR2 SNEGSKA (reference sequence). The CDR3 DNA sequence: TGCAGTGCTCAGAGCCCAGCGAGGTCAGATACGCAGTATTTT. Translation: CSAQSPARSDTQYF.

The table lists this clonotype with many counts. This rearrangement joins TRBV15 to TRBJ2-1; 8 bases are shared with TRBD2. The CDR3 consists of 14 residues. Germline trimming cut 3 bases from V and 7 bases from J; bases unmatched to any gene: 5. Germline V gene lookup returns CDR1 LNHNV and CDR2 YYDKDF (reference sequence). CDR3 in DNA: TGTGCCACCAGCAGTCCTCGGGGGGGGAATGAGCAGTTCTTC. Its translation is CATSSPRGGNEQFF.

This clonotype was counted ten times or more. This chain's CDR3 is CASSSIRGTGPNSPLHF. The CDR3 coding sequence is TGTGCCAGCAGCTCTATCCGCGGGACAGGGCCGAATTCACCCCTCCACTTT. V gene TRBV11-2 combines with J gene TRBJ1-6; 9 bases are a match to TRBD1. The ends lost 4 bases at V and 7 bases at J; junction bases unmatched: 11. The CDR3 sequence is 17 residues long. Looked up from germline, CDR1 is SGHAT and CDR2 is FQNNGV.

This clonotype turned up a few times. The V and J genes are TRBV5-1 and TRBJ2-3, with 7 bases lining up with TRBD2. The germline CDR1 and CDR2 sequences are SGHRS and YFSETQ. This CDR3 contains 17 residues. V lost 4 bases and J lost 6; bases outside the gene matches: 17. CDR3 in amino acids: CASSTKTGPGGEDTQYF. In nucleotides, the CDR3 is TGCGCCAGCAGCACAAAAACCGGGCCGGGAGGCGAGGATACGCAGTATTTT.

The J gene is TRBJ1-5, the V gene TRBV7-2, with D unclear. Per the germline V gene, CDR1 is SGHTA and CDR2 is FQGNSA. V was trimmed by 1 base and J by 4 bases, leaving 11 bases between them. The length of the CDR3 is 15 residues. The CDR3 DNA reads as TGTGCCAGCAGCTTAGTTTTCGGCGCTAATCAGCCCCAGCATTTT. This codes for CASSLVFGANQPQHF.

This rearrangement joins TRBV20-1 to TRBJ2-7; D remains unclear. The germline gives CDR1 DFQATT, CDR2 SNEGSKA (reference sequence). The CDR3 extends over 13 amino acids. CDR3 region: CRATSEPDYEQYV. The DNA of the CDR3 is TGCAGGGCTACTTCCGAACCTGACTACGAGCAGTACGTC.

This clonotype has just a few counts. This chain joins TRBV5-1 and TRBJ1-5; D ambiguous. Per germline, CDR1 SGHRS and CDR2 YFSETQ. V was trimmed by 3 bases and J by 5 bases, leaving 15 bases between them. The CDR3 covers 15 residues. The CDR3 DNA reads as TGCGCCAGCAGCTCCCAACCAGGCGAGGATCAGCCCCAGCATTTT. This encodes CASSSQPGEDQPQHF.

In its sample, this clonotype was seen many times. The V call is TRBV27, the J call TRBJ2-6, with D perhaps being TRBD1 or TRBD2 (5 bases each). V was trimmed by 3 bases and J by 0 bases, leaving 12 bases between them. Looked up from germline, CDR1 is MNHEY and CDR2 is SMNVEV (reference sequence). The CDR3 length is 17 residues. The CDR3 here is CASSFGTGPSGANVLTF. The CDR3 bases are TGTGCCAGCAGTTTTGGGACCGGTCCCTCTGGGGCCAACGTCCTGACTTTC.

This clonotype has ten or more counts. This chain links TRBV11-2 with TRBJ2-7; 7 positions agree with TRBD2. Germline loops: CDR1 SGHAT, CDR2 FQNNGV. The V and J ends lost 2 bases and 1 base, in that order; junction bases with no gene match: 8. There are 16 residues in the CDR3. The CDR3 DNA reads as TGTGCCAGCAGCTTAATTGCGGGGGTAGGGTCCTACGAGCAGTACTTC. This encodes CASSLIAGVGSYEQYF.

At least ten counts were recorded for this clonotype. The chain couples TRBV20-1 to TRBJ1-3; weak D call: TRBD1 (5 bases). The V gene lost 6 bases and the J gene lost 8 bases, with 17 bases spanning the gap. Looked up from germline, CDR1 is DFQATT and CDR2 is SNEGSKA (reference sequence). This CDR3 contains 13 residues. CDR3 protein: CSASKGRADTIYF. CDR3 in DNA: TGCAGTGCCTCCAAGGGCAGGGCTGACACCATATATTTT.

This clonotype came up many times. The genes are TRBV4-3 and TRBJ2-7; D is undetermined. With 0 bases removed from V and 2 bases from J, the gap between germline ends came to 11 bases. Germline CDR1 reads LGHNA; CDR2 reads YSLEER. The CDR3 is 15 amino acids. In DNA, the CDR3 is TGCGCCAGCAGCCAAGATCAACATGTTCCCTACGAGCAGTACGTC. Protein: CASSQDQHVPYEQYV.